These 21 T cell receptor beta chains originate from one sample sequenced in a study of T cells in Graves' hyperthyroidism and ophthalmopathy. Amplification yielded TCR beta CDR3 regions, with RNA transcripts as the source. TCR CDR3 regions were first amplified by RT-PCR with HTBI primers. TCRdb fed the multiplex PCR reads into MiXCR, producing one record per CDR3 protein. The sample consists of approximately 740,000 distinct CDR3 sequences, less than 15% of them appearing once. The source material was blood. The receptors were gathered from a woman aged 18-30 years with Graves' hyperthyroidism.

To note about this clonotype: A much larger clone lies a single base off, so this may be a read error. The CDR3: CSAPLAGGGETQYF. CDR3 DNA sequence: TGCAGTGCCCCACTAGCGGGAGGGGGAGAGACCCAGTACTTC. The rearrangement joins TRBV20-1 to TRBJ2-5; 13 bases are shared with TRBD2. The J segment lost 4 bases and the V segment lost 6 bases, leaving 5 bases of the junction unmatched. Germline V CDR1 and CDR2: DFQATT, SNEGSKA (reference sequence). The CDR3 consists of 14 residues.

This clonotype was seen many times. The chain joins TRBV30 to TRBJ1-1; D is perhaps TRBD1 (6 bases). Per the germline V gene, CDR1 is GTSNPN and CDR2 is SVGIG (reference sequence). The germline V and J ends were trimmed by 0 bases and 8 bases, with 13 bases remaining between them. CDR3 length: 13 amino acids. The CDR3 reads CAWSVLRGFEAFF. CDR3 sequence (DNA): TGTGCCTGGAGTGTACTTAGGGGGTTCGAAGCTTTCTTT.

This clonotype appeared many times. The rearrangement uses TRBV11-2 and TRBJ2-5, with 8 bases aligning to TRBD1. The junction had 8 bases not matched to a gene; V was cut back by 3 bases and J by 5 bases. Germline CDR1 is SGHAT and CDR2 is FQNNGV. This CDR3 is built from 15 residues. The CDR3 loop reads CASSFLVRGLETQYF. For the CDR3, the DNA is TGTGCCAGCAGCTTTTTAGTCAGGGGGCTTGAGACCCAGTACTTC.

This clonotype was seen a handful of times. The genes are TRBV6-1 and TRBJ2-1; 11 bases match TRBD2. The germline V gene encodes CDR1 MNHNS and CDR2 SASEGT. J gave up 2 bases and V 1 base, and 4 bases lay outside the gene matches. This CDR3 has 17 amino acids. CDR3 DNA sequence: TGTGCCAGCAGTGAAGTGTCACTAGCGGGGGCCTACAATGAGCAGTTCTTC. Its protein product is CASSEVSLAGAYNEQFF.

The V call is TRBV5-1, the J call TRBJ2-3; TRBD2 matches 8 bases. CDR1 SGHRS and CDR2 YFSETQ come from the germline V gene. This CDR3 has 14 residues. J was trimmed by 5 bases and V by 4 bases; bases with no gene match: 6. CDR3 amino acids: CASSQAGAGDTQYF. CDR3 bases: TGCGCCAGCAGCCAAGCGGGAGCGGGAGATACGCAGTATTTT.

This clonotype was seen many times. The chain recombines TRBV7-2 with TRBJ2-3, with TRBD2 matching over 10 bases. CDR1 SGHTA and CDR2 FQGNSA come from the germline V gene. Trimming cost V 2 bases and J 4 bases; bases outside gene matches: 6. This CDR3 contains 16 residues. The CDR3 DNA follows: TGTGCCAGCAGCTTACCTCTAGCGGGAGTTTCAGATACGCAGTATTTT. Its translation is CASSLPLAGVSDTQYF. Full variable domain (remainder filled in from reference TRBV7-2 and TRBJ2-3): GAGVSQSPSNKVTEKGKDVELRCDPISGHTALYWYRQSLGQGLEFLIYFQGNSAPDKSGLPSDRFSAERTGGSVSTLTIQRTQQEDSAVYLCASSLPLAGVSDTQYFGPGTRLTVL.

This clonotype was counted many times. The chain links TRBV6-1 to TRBJ1-4; the D is unclear. The germline gives CDR1 MNHNS, CDR2 SASEGT. The CDR3 covers 17 residues. V lost 8 bases to trimming and J lost 0 bases, with 19 bases between them. The DNA for the CDR3 is TGTGCCAGCCGTCCCGCCCCGGGAGGAACAACTAATGAAAAACTGTTTTTT. Translated: CASRPAPGGTTNEKLFF.

CDR3 region: CASRPTDNSTNEKLFF. The DNA for the CDR3 is TGTGCCAGCAGACCGACAGATAATTCAACTAATGAAAAACTGTTTTTT. This chain joins TRBV7-9 and TRBJ1-4; D is possibly TRBD1 (5 bases). Trimming left V 6 bases short and J 0 bases short, with 14 bases between. This CDR3 spans 16 amino acids. Per germline, CDR1 SEHNR and CDR2 FQNEAQ (reference sequence).

The chain joins TRBV2 to TRBJ1-5; D gene ambiguous. Trimming pared 5 bases from V and 2 bases from J, leaving 10 bases between. Germline loops: CDR1 SNHLY, CDR2 FYNNEI. This CDR3 contains 14 residues. CDR3 region: CASSNSLGNQPQHF. CDR3 DNA sequence: TGTGCCAGCAGTAACAGCCTGGGCAATCAGCCCCAGCATTTT.

This clonotype was seen at least ten times. The chain joins TRBV6-2 or TRBV6-3 to TRBJ2-1; D unclear. CDR1 is MNHEY, CDR2 SVGEGT, per germline. The V and J ends lost 2 bases and 6 bases respectively, with 5 bases between them. This CDR3 comprises 12 residues. CDR3 DNA: TGTGCCAGCAGTTACGGGGTCAATGAGCAGTTCTTC. Protein product: CASSYGVNEQFF.

This clonotype was detected many times. The rearrangement uses TRBV11-3 and TRBJ2-3; 7 bases align to TRBD2. From germline, CDR1 is SGHNT and CDR2 YENEEA. The CDR3 runs 18 residues. V shed 3 bases, J shed 2 bases, and the junction held 14 bases outside the gene matches. For the CDR3, the DNA is TGTGCCAGCAGCTTGGGCCGGTGGGCGGGAGAAAACACAGATACGCAGTATTTT. It encodes CASSLGRWAGENTDTQYF.

V and J are TRBV27 and TRBJ2-7; D could derive from TRBD1 or TRBD2 (6 bases each). The length of the CDR3 is 14 residues. Germline V lookup: CDR1 MNHEY, CDR2 SMNVEV (reference sequence). V was pared by 7 bases and J by 6 bases, with 19 bases between. The chain's CDR3 is CASKEGGSRPEQYF. The CDR3 region has the DNA TGTGCCAGCAAAGAGGGGGGAAGTCGCCCCGAGCAGTACTTC.

This clonotype was observed many times. This chain connects TRBV5-5 to TRBJ2-2; the D gene is possibly TRBD1 (5 bases). V was pared by 0 bases and J by 0 bases, with 6 bases between. This CDR3 has 15 amino acids. CDR1 is SGHKS, CDR2 YYEKEE, per germline (reference sequence). In DNA form, the CDR3 reads TGTGCCAGCAGCTTGGGGACATCGAACACCGGGGAGCTGTTTTTT. Its protein product is CASSLGTSNTGELFF.

This chain connects TRBV6-6 to TRBJ1-6, with D possibly TRBD1 on 5 matching bases. Germline assignment: CDR1 MNHNY and CDR2 SVGAGI (reference sequence). Trimming shortened V by 2 bases and J by 3 bases, and 11 bases separated the two germline ends. This CDR3 region has 16 residues. CDR3 region: CASSYGIDSYNSPLHF. CDR3 sequence (DNA): TGTGCCAGCAGTTACGGTATCGACAGCTATAATTCACCCCTCCACTTT.

This chain connects TRBV28 to TRBJ2-1, with D possibly TRBD2 on 6 matching bases. Germline V gene data show CDR1 as MDHEN and CDR2 as SYDVKM. The V gene lost 6 bases and the J gene lost 6 bases, with 18 bases spanning the gap. The CDR3 length is 15 residues. The CDR3 coding sequence is TGTGCCAGCAGCTGGGTGGGATCCGGGGGCAATGAGCAGTTCTTC. Translation gives CASSWVGSGGNEQFF.

The genes are TRBV5-1 and TRBJ2-1, with D possibly being TRBD2 (6 bases). The CDR3 has 15 residues. The V gene's germline CDR1 is SGHRS and CDR2 YFSETQ. V lost 4 bases to trimming and J lost 5 bases, with 16 bases between them. The CDR3: CASSGGRGSHNEQFF. CDR3 coding DNA: TGCGCCAGCAGCGGAGGACGGGGGTCACACAATGAGCAGTTCTTC. The complete variable domain, with remaining parts taken from reference TRBV5-1 and TRBJ2-1, reads KAGVTQTPRYLIKTRGQQVTLSCSPISGHRSVSWYQQTPGQGLQFLFEYFSETQRNKGNFPGRFSGRQFSNSRSEMNVSTLELGDSALYLCASSGGRGSHNEQFFGPGTRLTVL.

The chain uses TRBV10-2 and TRBJ2-1; unclear D gene. Germline-derived CDR1 and CDR2 are WSHSY and SAAADI. Trimming removed 0 bases from V and 5 bases from J, with 8 bases in between. There are 14 residues in the CDR3. CDR3 region: CASSESGWHNEQFF. The CDR3 region has the DNA TGCGCCAGCAGTGAGTCAGGGTGGCACAATGAGCAGTTCTTC.

This clonotype was observed at least ten times. The chain employs TRBV18 and TRBJ1-1; possible D gene TRBD1, 6 bases. This CDR3 contains 16 residues. Germline V gene data show CDR1 as KGHSH and CDR2 as LQKENI. Trimming took 4 bases from V and 0 from J, leaving 15 bases between them. The chain's CDR3 is CASSRTGRGMNTEAFF. CDR3 DNA: TGTGCCAGCTCACGCACAGGGCGAGGGATGAACACTGAAGCTTTCTTT.

This clonotype has at least ten counts. The J gene is TRBJ1-2, the V gene TRBV7-9; 9 bases fit TRBD1. The V and J ends lost 5 bases and 2 bases, in that order; junction bases with no gene match: 6. This CDR3 region has 15 residues. Per germline, CDR1 SEHNR and CDR2 FQNEAQ (reference sequence). DNA of the CDR3: TGTGCCAGCAGCCCCGACAGGGGGTCGAACTATGGCTACACCTTC. Translating it yields CASSPDRGSNYGYTF.

The V and J genes are TRBV10-3 and TRBJ2-5; D perhaps matches TRBD2 (6 bases). This CDR3 has 15 amino acids. CDR1 is ENHRY and CDR2 is SYGVKD in the germline V gene. V was pared by 4 bases and J by 4 bases, with 16 bases between. The CDR3 region is CAISVSGTGPETQYF. CDR3 DNA sequence: TGTGCCATCAGTGTTTCCGGGACTGGGCCAGAGACCCAGTACTTC.

The sample holds many counts of this clonotype. This chain connects TRBV29-1 to TRBJ2-1; 7 bases map to TRBD2. From germline, CDR1 is SQVTM and CDR2 ANQGSEA. Germline trimming cut 4 bases from V and 3 bases from J; bases unmatched to any gene: 6. The CDR3 sequence is 14 residues long. CDR3 region: CSVGASGDYNEQFF. CDR3 in DNA: TGCAGCGTTGGGGCAAGCGGGGACTACAATGAGCAGTTCTTC.